These T cell receptor beta chains were read from a single sample in a study of cytomegalovirus exposure and HLA in healthy donors. The assay was immunoSEQ multiplex PCR, and TCRdb's table has in-frame clones only and misses some. The sample holds around 110,000 clones; approximately 81% are singletons and the top ten take 3.9%. The sequencing sample was made of PBMCs. The receptor set was obtained from a young woman in good health and CMV-seronegative. CDR3s include the opening cysteine and the closing phenylalanine or tryptophan. Fields, in order: V gene, D gene, clone size, J gene, CDR3 DNA, CDR3 protein. D genes are given only for firm matches. The size field is filled for only some rows; it gives once, few, many or a size class.

>TRBV7-8|NA|NA|TRBJ1-1
TGTGCCAGCAGCTTAGGTGACAGGCAGCAAGCTTTCTTT
CASSLGDRQQAFF
>TRBV10-3|TRBD2|NA|TRBJ2-1
TGTGCCATCAGTGAGTCGACTAGCGGGAGAATAGATGAGCAGTTCTTC
CAISESTSGRIDEQFF
>TRBV11-2|NA|NA|TRBJ2-3
TGTGCCAGCAGCCCCAACGGCGCGGTCACAGATACGCAGTATTTT
CASSPNGAVTDTQYF
>TRBV6-5|NA|NA|TRBJ2-5
TGTGCCAGCAGTTACCTTGGGGGGTTGGAGACCCAGTACTTC
CASSYLGGLETQYF
>TRBV7-6|NA|NA|TRBJ2-2
TGTGCCAGCAGCTTATTCCGCCAGGGCTACACCGGGGAGCTGTTTTTT
CASSLFRQGYTGELFF
>TRBV7-8|NA|NA|TRBJ2-7
TGTGCCAGCAGCTTAGCGCGGGGACCCTCCTACGAGCAGTACTTC
CASSLARGPSYEQYF
>TRBV6-6|NA|once|TRBJ2-1
TGTGCCAGCACCATCCGGGGGGAGCAGTTCTTC
CASTIRGEQFF
>TRBV7-9|NA|NA|TRBJ2-7
TGTTCCAGCAGCCAAGGACAGGAGCAGTACTTC
CSSSQGQEQYF
>TRBV27|TRBD1|NA|TRBJ2-5
TGTGCCAGCAGCCGGGCCATGGGACAGAAGTATGAGACCCAGTACTTC
CASSRAMGQKYETQYF
>TRBV7-2|TRBD1|NA|TRBJ2-7
TGTGCCAGCAGCTTAGACAGGGGTGAGCAGTACTTC
CASSLDRGEQYF
>TRBV7-8|NA|NA|TRBJ2-7
TGTGCCAGCAGCTTAGCGCAGGGCCCATCCTACGAGCAGTACTTC
CASSLAQGPSYEQYF
>TRBV5-1|TRBD1|NA|TRBJ1-5
TGCGCCAGCAGCTTGGAACCATCGGGACAGGGGGGAAGCAATCAGCCCCAGCATTTT
CASSLEPSGQGGSNQPQHF
>TRBV10-1|NA|NA|TRBJ1-1
TGCGCCAGCAGTGGGACAGCGAACACTGAAGCTTTCTTT
CASSGTANTEAFF
>TRBV28|TRBD2|NA|TRBJ2-7
TGTGCCAGCAGCGAGCGGGAGAAGGCCTACGAGCAGTACTTC
CASSEREKAYEQYF
>TRBV5-8|TRBD1|NA|TRBJ1-2
TGTGCCAGCAGCTCCGAATTACAGGGGTTCTATGGCTACACCTTC
CASSSELQGFYGYTF
>TRBV20-1|NA|NA|TRBJ2-7
TGCAGTGCCCCCGACAGTTACGAGCAGTACTTC
CSAPDSYEQYF
>TRBV9|TRBD1|NA|TRBJ2-3
TGTGCCAGCAGCGTAGTAGGGGGCGCGTCTGATACGCAGTATTTT
CASSVVGGASDTQYF
>TRBV28|NA|NA|TRBJ1-1
TGTGCCAGCCGCAGGGGTTTGGGCACTGAAGCTTTCTTT
CASRRGLGTEAFF
>TRBV18|NA|NA|TRBJ2-3
TGTGCCAGCTCACTAAAGGAGGGCCCGGGCACAGATACGCAGTATTTT
CASSLKEGPGTDTQYF
>TRBV28|TRBD1|NA|TRBJ2-3
TGTGCCAGCAGTTTATCGGGACAGGGGACAGATACGCAGTATTTT
CASSLSGQGTDTQYF
>TRBV7-9|TRBD1|NA|TRBJ1-1
TGTTCCAGCAGCTTCGGACAGGCCATGAACACTGAAGCTTTCTTT
CSSSFGQAMNTEAFF
>TRBV28|NA|NA|TRBJ2-7
TGTGCCAGCAGTTGGCCCTACGAGCAGTACTTC
CASSWPYEQYF
>TRBV29-1|TRBD1|NA|TRBJ2-3
TGCAGCGTTGGATTCCTGGGACAGCCTCAAGGAGATACGCAGTATTTT
CSVGFLGQPQGDTQYF
>TRBV5-5|NA|NA|TRBJ1-1
TGTGCCAGCAGCTTGTCGGACAGCCTGAACACTGAAGCTTTCTTT
CASSLSDSLNTEAFF